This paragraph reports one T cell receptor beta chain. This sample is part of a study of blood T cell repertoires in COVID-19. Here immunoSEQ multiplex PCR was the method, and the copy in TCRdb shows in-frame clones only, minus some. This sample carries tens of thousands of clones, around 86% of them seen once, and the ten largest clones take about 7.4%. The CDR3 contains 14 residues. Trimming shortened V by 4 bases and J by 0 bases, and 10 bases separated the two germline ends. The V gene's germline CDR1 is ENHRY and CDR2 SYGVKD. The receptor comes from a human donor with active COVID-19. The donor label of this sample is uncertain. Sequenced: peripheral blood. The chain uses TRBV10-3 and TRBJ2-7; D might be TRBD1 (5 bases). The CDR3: CAISVTVDSYEQYF. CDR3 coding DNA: TGTGCCATCAGTGTGACAGTTGACTCCTACGAGCAGTACTTC.